These 17 T cell receptor beta chains were all obtained from the same sample, sequenced in a study of identical twins. TCRdb used MiXCR to reprocess the 5' RACE reads, holding one entry per CDR3 protein. The sample has about 660,000 distinct CDR3 sequences, more than 6.5% seen once. This sample was shared with a second study, whose subject was yellow fever vaccine responses in identical twins.

The specimen sequenced was PBMCs. Every receptor here comes from a young woman in good health.

This clonotype was found a few times. The chain links TRBV14 to TRBJ2-3; a possible D gene is TRBD1 (6 bases). The CDR3 consists of 16 residues. Per the germline V gene, CDR1 is SGHDN and CDR2 is FVKESK. The V gene lost 4 bases and the J gene lost 3 bases, with 17 bases spanning the gap. This CDR3 reads CASSRRLGHETDTQYF. The CDR3, as DNA: TGTGCCAGCAGCCGACGATTGGGACACGAGACAGATACGCAGTATTTT.

This clonotype was seen many times. The rearrangement uses TRBV29-1 and TRBJ2-7, with D perhaps TRBD2 (6 bases). Trimming pared 5 bases from V and 7 bases from J, leaving 15 bases between. The CDR3 totals 12 residues. The germline V gene encodes CDR1 SQVTM and CDR2 ANQGSEA. CDR3 sequence: CSVFGGMGEQYF. CDR3 in DNA: TGCAGCGTTTTCGGCGGGATGGGGGAGCAGTACTTC.

This sequence joins TRBV9 and TRBJ1-5; D call uncertain. The germline gives CDR1 SGDLS, CDR2 YYNGEE. The CDR3 is 15 amino acids. V lost 0 bases and J 0 bases, leaving 7 bases between the germline ends. This chain's CDR3 is CASSVGLDSNQPQHF. The CDR3 DNA is TGTGCCAGCAGCGTAGGCTTAGATAGCAATCAGCCCCAGCATTTT. Together with reference TRBV9 and TRBJ1-5, the CDR3 gives the full variable domain: DSGVTQTPKHLITATGQRVTLRCSPRSGDLSVYWYQQSLDQGLQFLIQYYNGEERAKGNILERFSAQQFPDLHSELNLSSLELGDSALYFCASSVGLDSNQPQHFGDGTRLSIL.

This clonotype showed up just a few times. The chain is built from TRBV7-9 and TRBJ2-1, with TRBD2 matching 9 bases. There are 14 residues in the CDR3. Germline CDR1 reads SEHNR; CDR2 reads FQNEAQ (reference sequence). For the CDR3, the DNA is TGTGCAGGTGCCGGGACTAGCCTCTACAATGAGCAGTTCTTC. It codes for CAGAGTSLYNEQFF.

CDR3 sequence: CASSSPYTQYF. CDR3 sequence (DNA): TGTGCCAGCAGCTCTCCCTATACGCAGTATTTT. This chain links TRBV3-1 with TRBJ2-3; D gene ambiguous. The CDR3 runs to 11 residues. The germline CDR1 and CDR2 sequences are LGHDT and YNNKEL (reference sequence). Trimming took off 5 bases at V and 7 bases at J, with 7 bases between the two ends.

In its sample, this clonotype was seen many times. The chain recombines TRBV29-1 with TRBJ2-5; D not certain. The germline V and J ends were trimmed by 5 bases and 1 base, with 8 bases remaining between them. This CDR3 has 12 residues. Germline values: CDR1 SQVTM, CDR2 ANQGSEA. The CDR3 reads CSVSSVQETQYF. CDR3 coding DNA: TGCAGCGTTAGCTCAGTCCAAGAGACCCAGTACTTC. The complete variable domain, with remaining parts taken from reference TRBV29-1 and TRBJ2-5, reads SAVISQKPSRDICQRGTSLTIQCQVDSQVTMMFWYRQQPGQSLTLIATANQGSEATYESGFVIDKFPISRPNLTFSTLTVSNMSPEDSSIYLCSVSSVQETQYFGPGTRLLVL.

There are many counts of this clonotype. A junction end diverges from the germline sequence, so it may reflect a read error. The chain carries TRBV14 and TRBJ2-3; D might be TRBD1 (5 bases). Germline values: CDR1 SGHDN, CDR2 FVKESK. The CDR3 spans 15 residues. CDR3 in DNA: TGTGCCAGCAGCGAAGACAGATCTAGCACAGATACGCAGTATTTT. Its protein is CASSEDRSSTDTQYF.

There are many counts of this clonotype. J is TRBJ2-2 and V is TRBV29-1; 9 bases fit TRBD1. Per germline, CDR1 SQVTM and CDR2 ANQGSEA. The CDR3 loop spans 18 amino acids. The V gene end was trimmed by 0 bases and the J gene end by 5 bases; junction bases not matched to a gene: 13. The CDR3 nucleotides are TGCAGCGTTGAAGATGAGGGGCAGACAGGGGGGGGAACCGGGGAGCTGTTTTTT. Protein product: CSVEDEGQTGGGTGELFF.

This chain uses TRBV7-2 with TRBJ2-3; D ambiguous. The germline V gene has CDR1 SGHTA and CDR2 FQGNSA. The CDR3 extends over 13 amino acids. The V end was cut by 4 bases, the J end by 2 bases, with 7 bases between. The CDR3 reads CASSWIITDTQYF. The CDR3 nucleotides are TGTGCCAGCAGCTGGATCATCACAGATACGCAGTATTTT.

This sequence joins TRBV6-5 and TRBJ2-3, with a possible D match to TRBD2 (7 bases). Trimming took 4 bases from V and 5 from J, leaving 16 bases between them. CDR3 length: 15 amino acids. Germline loops: CDR1 MNHEY, CDR2 SVGAGI. The CDR3: CASSLQGRGGDTQYF. The CDR3 DNA follows: TGTGCCAGCAGTTTACAAGGGAGGGGGGGAGATACGCAGTATTTT.

The chain has TRBV10-3 and TRBJ2-1; possible D gene TRBD2, 6 bases. Germline CDR1 reads ENHRY; CDR2 reads SYGVKD. There are 17 residues in the CDR3. The V gene lost 10 bases and the J gene lost 5 bases, with 27 bases spanning the gap. The CDR3 nucleotides read TGTGCCACCACGGGACCAGCGGGCGCAAGGAGGGACAATGAGCAGTTCTTC. Translating gives CATTGPAGARRDNEQFF.

There are many counts of this clonotype. The gene calls are TRBV27 and TRBJ1-5; D perhaps matches TRBD1 (6 bases). Looked up from germline, CDR1 is MNHEY and CDR2 is SMNVEV (reference sequence). The ends were cut back, 2 bases at V and 8 bases at J, with 19 bases in the middle. The CDR3 is 16 amino acids. As DNA, the CDR3 is TGTGCCAGCAGTTTAGGTCCAGGGGCGCCGATTGAGCCCCAGCATTTT. Translation gives CASSLGPGAPIEPQHF.

This chain joins TRBV6-2 or TRBV6-3 and TRBJ2-5, with 11 bases that match TRBD2. V trimming: 2 bases; J trimming: 4 bases; junction bases outside the gene matches: 6. Germline V gene sequence: CDR1 MNHEY, CDR2 SVGEGT. CDR3 size: 16 residues. CDR3 in amino acids: CASSYEGSGGGETQYF. DNA for the CDR3: TGTGCCAGCAGTTACGAAGGTAGCGGGGGGGGAGAGACCCAGTACTTC.

This clonotype has only a few counts. V is TRBV6-1 and J is TRBJ2-2; 9 bases match TRBD2. Germline CDR1 and CDR2: MNHNS and SASEGT. The CDR3 contains 17 residues. Trimming at V came to 7 bases and at J to 5 bases, leaving 14 bases not matched to a gene. CDR3 sequence reads: CASTVSGSHTRTGELFF. The CDR3 coding sequence is TGTGCCAGCACCGTTAGCGGGAGTCATACGAGGACCGGGGAGCTGTTTTTT.

The V and J genes are TRBV28 and TRBJ2-1; D may be TRBD2 (6 bases). From germline, CDR1 is MDHEN and CDR2 SYDVKM. This CDR3 has 15 amino acids. V was shortened by 6 bases and J by 8 bases, with 20 bases between the two germline ends. Here the CDR3 DNA reads TGTGCCAGCAGGAAAGGGAGGCAGTCTTGGGATGAGCAGTTCTTC. Its protein is CASRKGRQSWDEQFF.

This clonotype was found many times. The chain employs TRBV11-2 and TRBJ2-7; D is unresolved. From germline, CDR1 is SGHAT and CDR2 FQNNGV. Trimming shortened V by 0 bases and J by 2 bases, and 8 bases separated the two germline ends. The CDR3 totals 14 residues. Here the CDR3 reads CASSLESGPYEQYF. The CDR3, as DNA: TGTGCCAGCAGCTTAGAGTCCGGTCCCTACGAGCAGTACTTC.

This clonotype rates as large (0.1 to 1%). The chain combines TRBV7-9 with TRBJ1-5; D is ambiguous. The CDR3 is made up of 12 amino acids. Deletions cut 5 bases from V and 5 bases from J, with 7 bases between. Germline CDR1 SEHNR, CDR2 FQNEAQ (reference sequence). The CDR3 here is CASSPGDQPQHF. The CDR3 coding sequence is TGTGCCAGCAGCCCGGGAGATCAGCCCCAGCATTTT.